A single sample is the source of the 8 T cell receptor beta chains below, sequenced in a study of blood T cell repertoires in COVID-19 (TCRdb year 2020). The protocol used for the library was the immunoSEQ multiplex PCR assay. This is the immuneACCESS table as TCRdb keeps it, with only in-frame sequences that have V and J called. A part of the clones is gone; compared with another copy, unresolved V genes explain less than half, and the rest is unexplained. Within this sample are around 160,000 clones, with over 75% of them counted one time only. 9.5% to 12% of the sample rests with the top ten. Sequencing was done on a sample of PBMCs or T cells enriched from blood (not recorded which). The source of these receptors is a middle-aged man who had recovered from COVID-19.

The chain links TRBV7-3 to TRBJ1-5; TRBD1 might be the D (5 bases). Germline V gene data show CDR1 as SGHTA and CDR2 as FQGTGA. There are 15 residues in the CDR3. The germline V and J ends were trimmed by 2 bases and 2 bases, with 10 bases remaining between them. This chain's CDR3 is CASSLGTQGNQPQHF. The CDR3 DNA reads as TGTGCCAGCAGCTTAGGTACACAGGGCAATCAGCCCCAGCATTTT.

The genes are TRBV6-4 and TRBJ2-3; maybe TRBD1 (7 bases). V lost 4 bases to trimming and J lost 10 bases, with 24 bases between them. Germline CDR1 reads MRHNA; CDR2 reads SNTAGT. CDR3 length: 16 amino acids. CDR3 region: CASSGWAGQPITAQYF. The CDR3 coding sequence is TGTGCCAGCAGTGGTTGGGCGGGACAGCCCATTACTGCGCAGTATTTT.

The V and J genes are TRBV10-3 and TRBJ1-4; 10 bases fit TRBD1. The CDR3 sequence is 15 residues long. Germline CDR1 and CDR2: ENHRY and SYGVKD. The J segment lost 4 bases and the V segment lost 2 bases, leaving 1 base of the junction unmatched. DNA of the CDR3: TGTGCCATCAGTGAGGGACAGGGGGATAATGAAAAACTGTTTTTT. Translating it yields CAISEGQGDNEKLFF.

The chain has TRBV9 and TRBJ2-1; 7 bases fit TRBD2. The V and J ends lost 3 bases and 0 bases, in that order; junction bases with no gene match: 6. This CDR3 spans 16 amino acids. Germline-derived CDR1 and CDR2 are SGDLS and YYNGEE. Written as DNA, the CDR3 is TGTGCCAGCAGCGAATCGGGGGGAAGCTCCTACAATGAGCAGTTCTTC. As protein: CASSESGGSSYNEQFF.

The V and J genes are TRBV28 and TRBJ2-7; D is perhaps TRBD1 (6 bases). The length of the CDR3 is 12 residues. From germline, CDR1 is MDHEN and CDR2 SYDVKM. V was trimmed by 10 bases and J by 0 bases, leaving 10 bases between them. The CDR3 DNA sequence: TGTGCCACCGGACAGAACTCCTACGAGCAGTACTTC. This gives the protein CATGQNSYEQYF. The full variable domain, completed using reference TRBV28 and TRBJ2-7, is DVKVTQSSRYLVKRTGEKVFLECVQDMDHENMFWYRQDPGLGLRLIYFSYDVKMKEKGDIPEGYSVSREKKERFSLILESASTNQTSMYLCATGQNSYEQYFGPGTRLTVT.

This chain connects TRBV19 to TRBJ1-5; TRBD1 agrees at 8 bases. CDR3 size: 14 residues. J lost 7 bases, V lost 7 bases, and 9 bases had no gene match. Germline CDR1 LNHDA, CDR2 SQIVND (reference sequence). CDR3 in DNA: TGTGCCAGTAAACGGGGCAGGGGGCACCAGCCCCAGCATTTT. Translated, it gives CASKRGRGHQPQHF.

The V gene is TRBV20-1, the J gene TRBJ2-3, with TRBD2 matching 7 bases. The CDR3 covers 15 residues. J gave up 2 bases and V 3 bases, and 8 bases lay outside the gene matches. CDR1 is DFQATT, CDR2 SNEGSKA, per germline (reference sequence). This chain's CDR3 is CSASIGGGVTDTQYF. CDR3 nucleotides: TGCAGTGCTAGTATCGGGGGAGGGGTCACAGATACGCAGTATTTT.

V usage is TRBV5-5 and J usage is TRBJ1-2; 7 bases fit TRBD1. V was clipped by 1 base and J by 4 bases; unmatched bases: 7. The length of the CDR3 is 15 residues. From germline, CDR1 is SGHKS and CDR2 YYEKEE (reference sequence). DNA for the CDR3: TGTGCCAGCAGCTTGCAGGGGGTAGGGTCCTATGGCTACACCTTC. Protein product: CASSLQGVGSYGYTF.